Each of the 24 T cell receptor beta chains below was sequenced from the same sample in a study of neurological immune-mediated disorders. MiXCR was run by TCRdb on the 5' RACE reads, yielding one entry per CDR3 protein. Among some 87,000 distinct CDR3 sequences listed, about 5.6% were seen once. Time point specified: longitudinal time-point 2. The source material was PBMCs. Source of these receptors: a woman aged 55-69 years with multiple sclerosis.

There are many counts of this clonotype. V gene TRBV20-1 combines with J gene TRBJ2-1, with unresolved D. Per the germline V gene, CDR1 is DFQATT and CDR2 is SNEGSKA (reference sequence). Trimming stripped 0 bases from V and 9 bases from J, with 6 bases between. The CDR3 extends over 11 amino acids. As DNA, the CDR3 is TGCAGTGCTAGAGATCATGCTGAGCAGTTCTTC. Protein: CSARDHAEQFF.

At least ten counts were recorded for this clonotype. V and J are TRBV2 and TRBJ1-6; TRBD1 matches 7 bases. The trim removed 4 bases at V and 7 bases at J, leaving 7 bases unmatched. From germline, CDR1 is SNHLY and CDR2 FYNNEI. The CDR3 sequence is 15 residues long. The CDR3 spells CASSGDSSFNSPLHF. The CDR3 DNA sequence: TGTGCCAGCAGTGGGGACAGTTCATTCAATTCACCCCTCCACTTT. The whole variable domain, filled in from reference TRBV2 and TRBJ1-6, reads EPEVTQTPSHQVTQMGQEVILRCVPISNHLYFYWYRQILGQKVEFLVSFYNNEISEKSEIFDDQFSVERPDGSNFTLKIRSTKLEDSAMYFCASSGDSSFNSPLHFGNGTRLTVT.

This clonotype was counted ten times or more. J is TRBJ2-7 and V is TRBV7-2, with unresolved D. Germline V gene data show CDR1 as SGHTA and CDR2 as FQGNSA. Between the trimmed V and J ends, which lost 2 bases and 6 bases, there was a span of 8 bases. The CDR3 extends over 12 amino acids. CDR3 region: CASSLLGIEQYF. CDR3 sequence (DNA): TGTGCCAGCAGCTTATTGGGGATCGAGCAGTACTTC.

V is TRBV19 and J is TRBJ1-6, with D maybe TRBD1 (5 bases). The ends were cut back, 7 bases at V and 0 bases at J, with 7 bases in the middle. The germline V gene encodes CDR1 LNHDA and CDR2 SQIVND (reference sequence). The CDR3 covers 14 residues. CDR3 loop: CASTGASYNSPLHF. CDR3 sequence (DNA): TGTGCCAGTACCGGGGCCTCCTATAATTCACCCCTCCACTTT.

There are many counts of this clonotype. The J gene is TRBJ2-7, the V gene TRBV7-2, with 10 bases aligning to TRBD2. V lost 3 bases and J lost 0; bases outside the gene matches: 2. Germline CDR1 is SGHTA and CDR2 is FQGNSA. This CDR3 comprises 15 residues. CDR3: CASSFSGGISYEQYF. The DNA for the CDR3 is TGTGCCAGCAGCTTTAGCGGGGGGATCTCCTACGAGCAGTACTTC.

This clonotype was seen many times. The V call is TRBV6-5, the J call TRBJ1-1; TRBD1 might be the D (5 bases). V was trimmed by 0 bases and J by 4 bases, leaving 12 bases between them. This CDR3 comprises 15 residues. CDR1 is MNHEY and CDR2 is SVGAGI in the germline V gene. Here the CDR3 reads CASSYSPGSSTEAFF. As DNA, the CDR3 is TGTGCCAGCAGTTACTCGCCAGGGTCTAGCACTGAAGCTTTCTTT.

The sample holds many counts of this clonotype. The gene calls are TRBV5-1 and TRBJ1-6; D is possibly TRBD1 (5 bases). The CDR3 has 17 residues. V was shortened by 0 bases and J by 6 bases, with 16 bases between the two germline ends. Germline V gene lookup returns CDR1 SGHRS and CDR2 YFSETQ. CDR3 nucleotides: TGCGCCAGCAGCTTGGGGCACCGGGACCCTCGTAATTCACCCCTCCACTTT. This encodes CASSLGHRDPRNSPLHF.

This clonotype was counted ten times or more. This chain links TRBV12-3 or TRBV12-4 with TRBJ1-1, with D hard to call. The ends were cut back, 3 bases at V and 1 base at J, with 6 bases in the middle. CDR3 length equals 13 residues. The CDR3 region is CASSFGRNTEAFF. DNA of the CDR3: TGTGCCAGCAGTTTTGGCAGGAACACTGAAGCTTTCTTT.

This clonotype has just a few counts. CDR3 coding DNA: TGTGCCAGCACCCCCGGGGACAGGAGCAAAAACATTCAGTACTTC. It yields the protein CASTPGDRSKNIQYF. V usage is TRBV27 and J usage is TRBJ2-4, with 8 bases fitting TRBD1. The CDR3 extends over 15 amino acids. V was clipped by 7 bases and J by 3 bases; unmatched bases: 8. Germline V gives CDR1 MNHEY, CDR2 SMNVEV (reference sequence).

In this sample, this clonotype turned up many times. This chain connects TRBV5-1 to TRBJ1-1, with D tentatively TRBD1 (6 bases). Germline V gives CDR1 SGHRS, CDR2 YFSETQ. This CDR3 contains 14 residues. V lost 0 bases and J lost 4, with 10 bases in between. The CDR3 region has the DNA TGCGCCAGCAGCTTGGATCAAGGGGGCACTGAAGCTTTCTTT. Translating gives CASSLDQGGTEAFF.

This clonotype was recorded at least ten times. This sequence joins TRBV7-8 and TRBJ1-5, with TRBD1 identical over 8 bases. The CDR3 extends over 15 amino acids. Germline CDR1 reads SGHVS; CDR2 reads FQNEAQ. With V trimmed by 0 bases and J by 6 bases, 4 bases remained unmatched. The CDR3 here is CASSLAHRGGQPQHF. CDR3 in DNA: TGTGCCAGCAGCTTAGCGCACAGGGGGGGTCAGCCCCAGCATTTT.

The gene calls are TRBV20-1 and TRBJ1-5; 7 positions match TRBD1. Trimming cost V 3 bases and J 4 bases; bases outside gene matches: 3. CDR3 length: 13 amino acids. The germline V gene encodes CDR1 DFQATT and CDR2 SNEGSKA (reference sequence). Written as DNA, the CDR3 is TGCAGTGCTAGGAGACAGGGTAATCAGCCCCAGCATTTT. Protein sequence: CSARRQGNQPQHF.

Ten or more counts support this clonotype. The V gene is TRBV20-1, the J gene TRBJ2-1; D not certain. Germline CDR1 and CDR2: DFQATT and SNEGSKA (reference sequence). This CDR3 contains 14 residues. Trimming took 0 bases from V and 8 from J, leaving 14 bases between them. Here the CDR3 reads CSARDLADLHEQFF. In DNA, the CDR3 is TGCAGTGCTAGAGATCTCGCTGACCTCCATGAGCAGTTCTTC.

At least ten counts were recorded for this clonotype. This chain links TRBV5-6 with TRBJ1-2, with 11 bases lining up with TRBD1. With V trimmed by 4 bases and J by 4 bases, 12 bases remained unmatched. Germline CDR1 reads SGHDT; CDR2 reads YYEEEE. There are 17 residues in the CDR3. The CDR3 DNA reads TGTGCCAGCAGCCCCCGGACAGGGGGCAATCAGGGCTATGGCTACACCTTC. Its translation is CASSPRTGGNQGYGYTF. The full variable domain, rest sourced from reference TRBV5-6 and TRBJ1-2, is DAGVTQSPTHLIKTRGQQVTLRCSPKSGHDTVSWYQQALGQGPQFIFQYYEEEERQRGNFPDRFSGHQFPNYSSELNVNALLLGDSALYLCASSPRTGGNQGYGYTFGSGTRLTVV.

This clonotype was found many times. V usage is TRBV20-1 and J usage is TRBJ2-5; 10 bases map to TRBD2. The ends lost 6 bases at V and 1 base at J; junction bases unmatched: 8. This CDR3 spans 15 amino acids. CDR1 and CDR2 from the germline V gene are DFQATT and SNEGSKA (reference sequence). The CDR3 DNA is TGCAGTGCCGAACCGGGACTAGCGCGCCAAGAGACCCAGTACTTC. Translation gives CSAEPGLARQETQYF.

This clonotype showed up many times. The CDR3 DNA sequence: TGCAGTGCTAGCCCACTCTGGGGTAGTATGCTTGACTTTAACACTGAAGCTTTCTTT. It encodes CSASPLWGSMLDFNTEAFF. The chain carries TRBV20-1 and TRBJ1-1, with unresolved D. The CDR3 is 19 residues long. Germline CDR1 and CDR2: DFQATT and SNEGSKA (reference sequence). Deletions cut 3 bases from V and 2 bases from J, with 28 bases between.

There are many counts of this clonotype. The chain has TRBV5-5 and TRBJ1-1; 8 nucleotides line up with TRBD1. Trimming removed 0 bases from V and 4 bases from J; junction bases left unmatched: 5. Germline V lookup: CDR1 SGHKS, CDR2 YYEKEE (reference sequence). The CDR3 is 15 amino acids. The CDR3, as DNA: TGTGCCAGCAGCTTGGGACAGGGGACCGCCACTGAAGCTTTCTTT. This codes for CASSLGQGTATEAFF.

This clonotype was observed many times. This chain joins TRBV20-1 and TRBJ1-1, with TRBD1 matching over 7 bases. Trimming cost V 0 bases and J 3 bases; bases outside gene matches: 10. Germline lookup yields CDR1 DFQATT and CDR2 SNEGSKA (reference sequence). The CDR3 is 16 amino acids. CDR3 nucleotides: TGCAGTGCTAGAGACTTCAAACAGGGGTGGGACACTGAAGCTTTCTTT. It translates to CSARDFKQGWDTEAFF.

This clonotype has ten or more counts. J is TRBJ2-1 and V is TRBV7-8; D could derive from TRBD1 or TRBD2 (6 bases each). Germline V CDR1 and CDR2: SGHVS, FQNEAQ. V was pared by 2 bases and J by 10 bases, with 21 bases between. The CDR3 spans 16 residues. Here the CDR3 reads CASSLRGRGGMEEQFF. The CDR3 DNA sequence: TGTGCCAGCAGCTTAAGGGGCCGAGGGGGGATGGAGGAGCAGTTCTTC.

This clonotype was seen at least ten times. CDR3 in DNA: TGTGCCAGCAGTTTTTGGGACCGCACTGAAGCTTTCTTT. Translating gives CASSFWDRTEAFF. The chain couples TRBV27 to TRBJ1-1, with D perhaps matching TRBD1 (5 bases). Trimming shortened V by 3 bases and J by 4 bases, and 9 bases separated the two germline ends. The CDR3 extends over 13 amino acids. Germline CDR1 is MNHEY and CDR2 is SMNVEV (reference sequence).

This clonotype was observed at least ten times. V is TRBV7-9 and J is TRBJ2-6; 8 positions agree with TRBD1. The CDR3 is 18 amino acids. Germline CDR1 and CDR2: SEHNR and FQNEAQ (reference sequence). The V segment lost 1 base and the J segment 0 bases; nucleotides outside the gene matches: 5. The CDR3 region is CASSLVAGQGSGANVLTF. CDR3 nucleotide sequence: TGTGCCAGCAGCTTAGTGGCCGGACAGGGCTCTGGGGCCAACGTCCTGACTTTC. Using reference TRBV7-9 and TRBJ2-6 for the parts outside the CDR3, the full variable domain is DTGVSQNPRHKITKRGQNVTFRCDPISEHNRLYWYRQTLGQGPEFLTYFQNEAQLEKSRLLSDRFSAERPKGSFSTLEIQRTEQGDSAMYLCASSLVAGQGSGANVLTFGAGSRLTVL.

This clonotype was recorded many times. V usage is TRBV20-1 and J usage is TRBJ2-1; 8 positions match TRBD1. The CDR3 contains 16 residues. Trimming took 3 bases from V and 7 from J; bases not matched to a gene: 14. CDR1 DFQATT and CDR2 SNEGSKA come from the germline V gene (reference sequence). DNA for the CDR3: TGCAGTGCTAGTTACCGGACAGGGAGAGTTGGGAATGAGCAGTTCTTC. This translates into CSASYRTGRVGNEQFF.

This clonotype was counted ten times or more. CDR3 region: CASTPISGQGRMAFF. The CDR3 coding sequence is TGTGCCAGCACCCCCATAAGTGGACAGGGGAGGATGGCTTTCTTT. The chain recombines TRBV27 with TRBJ1-1; the match to TRBD1 covers 9 bases. Losses at the gene ends were 7 bases for V and 11 bases for J; bases not matched to a gene: 17. Germline-derived CDR1 and CDR2 are MNHEY and SMNVEV (reference sequence). The CDR3 is 15 residues long.

This clonotype was seen a handful of times. The rearrangement links TRBV20-1 to TRBJ2-7; D not certain. V gave up 6 bases and J gave up 4 bases, with 16 bases separating them. Germline V gene lookup returns CDR1 DFQATT and CDR2 SNEGSKA (reference sequence). The length of the CDR3 is 13 residues. The CDR3 is CSAVRGGYYEQYF. CDR3 DNA: TGCAGTGCCGTCAGAGGTGGATATTACGAGCAGTACTTC.